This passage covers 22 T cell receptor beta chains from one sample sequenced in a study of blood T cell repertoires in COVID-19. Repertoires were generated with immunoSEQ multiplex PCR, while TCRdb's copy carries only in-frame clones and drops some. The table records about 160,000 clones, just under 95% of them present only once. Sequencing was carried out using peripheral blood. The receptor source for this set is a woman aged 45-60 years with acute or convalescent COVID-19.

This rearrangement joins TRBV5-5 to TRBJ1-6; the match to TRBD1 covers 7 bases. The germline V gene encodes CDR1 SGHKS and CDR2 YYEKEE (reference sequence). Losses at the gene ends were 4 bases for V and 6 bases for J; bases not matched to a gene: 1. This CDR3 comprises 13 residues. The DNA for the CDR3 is TGTGCCAGCAGCGGGGACAGTAATTCACCCCTCCACTTT. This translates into CASSGDSNSPLHF.

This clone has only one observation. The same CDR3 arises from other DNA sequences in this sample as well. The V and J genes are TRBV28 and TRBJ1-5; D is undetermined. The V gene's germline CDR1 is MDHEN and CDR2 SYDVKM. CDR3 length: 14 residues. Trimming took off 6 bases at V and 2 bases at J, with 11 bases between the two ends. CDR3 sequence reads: CASSLRQGNQPQHF. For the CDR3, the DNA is TGTGCCAGCAGCCTTCGGCAGGGCAATCAGCCCCAGCATTTT.

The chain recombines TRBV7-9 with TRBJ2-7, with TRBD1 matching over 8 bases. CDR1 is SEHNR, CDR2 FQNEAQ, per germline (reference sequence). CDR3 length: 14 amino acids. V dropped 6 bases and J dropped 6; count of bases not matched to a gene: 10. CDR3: CASRRSSGGGEQYF. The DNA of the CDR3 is TGTGCCAGCAGACGTTCGTCAGGGGGCGGCGAGCAGTACTTC.

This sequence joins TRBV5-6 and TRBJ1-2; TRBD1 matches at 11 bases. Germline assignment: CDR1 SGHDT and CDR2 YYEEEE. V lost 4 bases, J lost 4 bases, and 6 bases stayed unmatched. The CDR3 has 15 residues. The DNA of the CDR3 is TGTGCCAGCAGCGCAGGACAGGGGGCTGTCTATGGCTACACCTTC. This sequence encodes CASSAGQGAVYGYTF.

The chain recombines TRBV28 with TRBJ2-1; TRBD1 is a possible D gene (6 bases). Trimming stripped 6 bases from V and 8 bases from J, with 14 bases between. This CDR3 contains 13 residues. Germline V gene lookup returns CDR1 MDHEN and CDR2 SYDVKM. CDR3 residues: CASRQQGRDEQFF. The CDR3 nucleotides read TGTGCCAGCAGGCAACAGGGTCGGGATGAGCAGTTCTTC.

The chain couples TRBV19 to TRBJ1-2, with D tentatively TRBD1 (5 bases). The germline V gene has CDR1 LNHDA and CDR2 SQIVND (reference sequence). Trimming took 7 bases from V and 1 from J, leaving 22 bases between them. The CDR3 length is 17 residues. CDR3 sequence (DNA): TGTGCCAGTACCCCTCGGGGGTTTCAGGCCGATAACTATGGCTACACCTTC. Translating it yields CASTPRGFQADNYGYTF.

The CDR3 DNA reads as TGTGCCAGCCGACAAAACCAACGGACAGGGGGTCTATATACGCAGTATTTT. Translating gives CASRQNQRTGGLYTQYF. The rearrangement uses TRBV7-2 and TRBJ2-3; 10 bases fit TRBD1. The junction had 18 bases not matched to a gene; V was cut back by 8 bases and J by 7 bases. The CDR3 contains 17 residues. Germline V gene lookup returns CDR1 SGHTA and CDR2 FQGNSA.

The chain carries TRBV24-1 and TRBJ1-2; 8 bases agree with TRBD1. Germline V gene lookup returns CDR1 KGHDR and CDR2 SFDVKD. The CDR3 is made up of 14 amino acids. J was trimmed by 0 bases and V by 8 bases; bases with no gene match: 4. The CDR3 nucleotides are TGTGCCACCAATACACAGGGGGCTAACTATGGCTACACCTTC. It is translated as CATNTQGANYGYTF.

The DNA of the CDR3 is TGTGCCAGCAGCCCGTGGGAGCAGGGGGTCGGTGGCTACACCTTC. Its translation is CASSPWEQGVGGYTF. The chain employs TRBV3-1 (or the pseudogene TRBV3-2) and TRBJ1-2; TRBD1 agrees at 7 bases. The CDR3 contains 15 residues. With V trimmed by 4 bases and J by 7 bases, 12 bases remained unmatched. Germline CDR1 and CDR2: LGHDT and YNNKEL (reference sequence).

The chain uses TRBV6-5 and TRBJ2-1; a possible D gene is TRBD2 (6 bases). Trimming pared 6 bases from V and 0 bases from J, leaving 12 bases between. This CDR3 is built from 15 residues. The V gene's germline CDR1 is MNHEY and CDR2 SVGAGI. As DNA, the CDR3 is TGTGCCAGCAGCGCTAGCGCGAACTCCTACAATGAGCAGTTCTTC. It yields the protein CASSASANSYNEQFF.

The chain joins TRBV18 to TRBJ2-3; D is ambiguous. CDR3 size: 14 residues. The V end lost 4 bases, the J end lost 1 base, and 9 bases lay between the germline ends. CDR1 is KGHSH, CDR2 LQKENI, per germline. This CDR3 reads CASSRQKGTDTQYF. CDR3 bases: TGTGCCAGCTCACGACAAAAGGGCACAGATACGCAGTATTTT.

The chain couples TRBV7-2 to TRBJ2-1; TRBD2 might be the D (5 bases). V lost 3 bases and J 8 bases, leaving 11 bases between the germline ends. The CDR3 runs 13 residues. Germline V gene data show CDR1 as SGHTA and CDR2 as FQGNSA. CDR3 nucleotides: TGTGCCAGCAGCTTTACGGACGGGGATGAGCAGTTCTTC. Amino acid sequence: CASSFTDGDEQFF.

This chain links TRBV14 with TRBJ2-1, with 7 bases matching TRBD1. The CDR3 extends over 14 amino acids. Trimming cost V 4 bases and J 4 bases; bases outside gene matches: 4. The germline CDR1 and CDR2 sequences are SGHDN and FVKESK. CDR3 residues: CASSPGTVYNEQFF. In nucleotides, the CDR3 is TGTGCCAGCAGCCCCGGGACAGTTTACAATGAGCAGTTCTTC.

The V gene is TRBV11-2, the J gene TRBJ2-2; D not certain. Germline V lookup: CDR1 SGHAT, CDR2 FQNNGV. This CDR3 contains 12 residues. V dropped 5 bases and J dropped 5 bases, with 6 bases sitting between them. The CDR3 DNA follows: TGTGCCAGCAGCCCACTGACCGGGGAGCTGTTTTTT. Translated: CASSPLTGELFF.

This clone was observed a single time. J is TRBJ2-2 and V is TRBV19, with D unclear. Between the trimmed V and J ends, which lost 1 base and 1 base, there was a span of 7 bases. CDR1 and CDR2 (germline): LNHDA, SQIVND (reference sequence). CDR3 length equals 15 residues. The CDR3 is CASSIGHVNTGELFF. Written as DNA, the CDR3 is TGTGCCAGTAGTATAGGGCACGTGAACACCGGGGAGCTGTTTTTT.

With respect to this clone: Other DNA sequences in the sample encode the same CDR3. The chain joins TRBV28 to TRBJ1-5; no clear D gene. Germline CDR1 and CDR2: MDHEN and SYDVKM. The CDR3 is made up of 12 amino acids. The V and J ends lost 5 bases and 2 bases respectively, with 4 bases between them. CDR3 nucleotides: TGTGCCAGCAGTCCCGGCAATCAGCCCCAGCATTTT. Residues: CASSPGNQPQHF.

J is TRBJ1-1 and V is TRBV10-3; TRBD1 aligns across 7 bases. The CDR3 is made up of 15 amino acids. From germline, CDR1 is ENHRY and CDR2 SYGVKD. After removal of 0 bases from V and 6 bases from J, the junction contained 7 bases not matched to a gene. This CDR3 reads CAISESYTGTAEAFF. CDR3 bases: TGTGCCATCAGTGAGTCGTACACAGGGACAGCTGAAGCTTTCTTT.

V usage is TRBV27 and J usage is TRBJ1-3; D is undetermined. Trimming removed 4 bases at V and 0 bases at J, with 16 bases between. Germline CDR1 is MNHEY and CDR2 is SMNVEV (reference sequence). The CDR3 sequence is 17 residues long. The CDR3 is CASSSLIGLNSGNTIYF. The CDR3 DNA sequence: TGTGCCAGCAGTTCGCTAATAGGACTGAACTCTGGAAACACCATATATTTT.

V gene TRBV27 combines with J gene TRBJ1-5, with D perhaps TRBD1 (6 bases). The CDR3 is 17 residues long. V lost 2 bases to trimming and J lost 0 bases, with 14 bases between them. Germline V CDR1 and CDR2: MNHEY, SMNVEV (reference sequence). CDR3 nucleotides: TGTGCCAGCAGTTTACCCGACAGGCGAAATAGCAATCAGCCCCAGCATTTT. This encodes CASSLPDRRNSNQPQHF.

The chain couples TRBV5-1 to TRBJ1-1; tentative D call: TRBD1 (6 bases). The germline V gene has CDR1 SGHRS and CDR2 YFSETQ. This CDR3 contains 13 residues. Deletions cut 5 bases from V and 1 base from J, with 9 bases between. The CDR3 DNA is TGCGCCAGCAGACCGGACAGGAACACTGAAGCTTTCTTT. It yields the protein CASRPDRNTEAFF.

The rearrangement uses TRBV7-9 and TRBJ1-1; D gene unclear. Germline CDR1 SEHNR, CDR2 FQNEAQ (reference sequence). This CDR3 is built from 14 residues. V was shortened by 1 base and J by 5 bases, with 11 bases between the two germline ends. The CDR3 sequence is CASSLDGANTEAFF. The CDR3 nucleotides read TGTGCCAGCAGCTTAGACGGAGCAAATACTGAAGCTTTCTTT.

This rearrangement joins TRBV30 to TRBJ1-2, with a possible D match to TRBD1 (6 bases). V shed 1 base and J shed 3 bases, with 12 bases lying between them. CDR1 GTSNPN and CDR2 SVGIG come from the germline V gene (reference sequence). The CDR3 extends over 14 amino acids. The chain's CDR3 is CAWSDSGTHYGYTF. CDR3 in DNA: TGTGCCTGGAGTGACTCCGGGACACACTATGGCTACACCTTC.